The TCR beta chain described here comes from a study of T cell responses to AZD1222 COVID-19 vaccine. The V gene lost 7 bases and the J gene lost 4 bases, with 11 bases spanning the gap. The CDR3 has 12 amino acids. CDR1 is SNHLY and CDR2 is FYNNEI in the germline V gene. Clones were sequenced by immunoSEQ multiplex PCR, and TCRdb holds only the in-frame ones, with some missing. The table lists 110,000 to 150,000 clones, 89% of them singletons. The chain links TRBV2 to TRBJ2-7; a weak D match, TRBD1 (5 bases). This clonotype was sampled from an adult in good health. Here the sequenced sample was peripheral blood, taken on day 0 of AZD1222 vaccination. The CDR3 nucleotides are TGTGCCAGCACTACGCAGGGTTACGAGCAGTACTTC. Translating gives CASTTQGYEQYF.